This passage covers 26 T cell receptor beta chains from one sample sequenced in a study of blood T cell repertoires in COVID-19. Using immunoSEQ multiplex PCR, the repertoire was profiled, and TCRdb retains in-frame clones only, with some absent. The repertoire holds around 60,000 clones, with approximately 91% as singletons. The sequencing sample was made of peripheral blood. These receptor sequences come from a man aged 50 or older with active COVID-19.

The chain links TRBV10-3 to TRBJ2-5; 9 bases line up with TRBD1. Germline V gives CDR1 ENHRY, CDR2 SYGVKD. The CDR3 spans 14 residues. Trimming at V came to 7 bases and at J to 2 bases, leaving 5 bases not matched to a gene. CDR3 residues: CAIKGDRAQETQYF. In nucleotides, the CDR3 is TGTGCCATCAAGGGGGACAGGGCGCAAGAGACCCAGTACTTC.

The V and J genes are TRBV16 and TRBJ1-5; 8 positions match TRBD1. Germline CDR1 is KGHSY and CDR2 is FQNENV. V was clipped by 4 bases and J by 4 bases; unmatched bases: 3. The CDR3 is 14 residues long. The chain's CDR3 is CASSRGQGNQPQHF. CDR3 nucleotides: TGTGCCAGCAGCCGCGGACAGGGAAATCAGCCCCAGCATTTT.

The chain recombines TRBV2 with TRBJ2-2; the match to TRBD2 covers 7 bases. The V gene end was trimmed by 7 bases and the J gene end by 4 bases; junction bases not matched to a gene: 12. CDR1 and CDR2 from the germline V gene are SNHLY and FYNNEI. This CDR3 region has 16 residues. The CDR3 DNA is TGTGCCAGCACCTCCCCAGCGGGGCCCTCCACCGGGGAGCTGTTTTTT. It translates to CASTSPAGPSTGELFF. The full variable domain, with the rest looked up from reference TRBV2 and TRBJ2-2, is EPEVTQTPSHQVTQMGQEVILRCVPISNHLYFYWYRQILGQKVEFLVSFYNNEISEKSEIFDDQFSVERPDGSNFTLKIRSTKLEDSAMYFCASTSPAGPSTGELFFGEGSRLTVL.

The V call is TRBV19, the J call TRBJ2-6; TRBD1 is a possible D gene (6 bases). The CDR3 runs 16 residues. Germline assignment: CDR1 LNHDA and CDR2 SQIVND (reference sequence). Trimming stripped 3 bases from V and 4 bases from J, with 13 bases between. The DNA of the CDR3 is TGTGCCAGTAGTATCCTCAGGGGCTCCGGGGCCAACGTCCTGACTTTC. This encodes CASSILRGSGANVLTF.

The V call is TRBV19, the J call TRBJ1-3; 10 bases are a match to TRBD1. CDR3 length equals 20 residues. With 9 bases clipped from V and 3 bases from J, the junction kept 23 bases outside the gene matches. Germline V lookup: CDR1 LNHDA, CDR2 SQIVND (reference sequence). CDR3 protein: CASRHGRRWEDRGLGNTIYF. Here the CDR3 DNA reads TGTGCCAGCCGACACGGTCGGCGTTGGGAAGACAGGGGGCTTGGAAACACCATATATTTT.

The rearrangement uses TRBV11-2 and TRBJ1-4; 7 bases match TRBD1. The J segment lost 7 bases and the V segment lost 2 bases, leaving 4 bases of the junction unmatched. The CDR3 consists of 14 residues. CDR1 is SGHAT, CDR2 FQNNGV, per germline. CDR3 in DNA: TGTGCCAGCAGCTTAAGCAGGGGGAGTGAAAAACTGTTTTTT. Protein sequence: CASSLSRGSEKLFF.

The chain is built from TRBV7-9 and TRBJ2-1; D is unclear. The CDR3 runs 13 residues. Germline V gives CDR1 SEHNR, CDR2 FQNEAQ (reference sequence). The V end was cut by 1 base, the J end by 7 bases, with 8 bases between. The CDR3 region has the DNA TGTGCCAGCAGCTTAGGCCAGGCTAATGAGCAGTTCTTC. It specifies CASSLGQANEQFF. The entire variable domain, with the rest obtained from reference TRBV7-9 and TRBJ2-1, is as follows: DTGVSQNPRHKITKRGQNVTFRCDPISEHNRLYWYRQTLGQGPEFLTYFQNEAQLEKSRLLSDRFSAERPKGSFSTLEIQRTEQGDSAMYLCASSLGQANEQFFGPGTRLTVL.

The V and J genes are TRBV4-1 and TRBJ2-5; D uncertain. The germline V gene encodes CDR1 MGHRA and CDR2 YSYEKL. The CDR3 extends over 13 amino acids. Trimming removed 3 bases at V and 1 base at J, with 6 bases between. The DNA for the CDR3 is TGCGCCAGCAGCCAGAACAGCCAAGAGACCCAGTACTTC. Translation gives CASSQNSQETQYF.

CDR3 DNA: TGTGCCAGCTCAAGTGGGCCCGGTTCCTCCTATGGCTACACCTTC. Its translation is CASSSGPGSSYGYTF. The chain recombines TRBV18 with TRBJ1-2, with D unresolved. Between the trimmed V and J ends, which lost 5 bases and 4 bases, there was a span of 17 bases. CDR3 length: 15 amino acids. Germline CDR1 and CDR2: KGHSH and LQKENI.

The CDR3 reads CASSRQTNYGYTF. The CDR3 nucleotides are TGTGCCAGTAGTAGACAGACAAACTATGGCTACACCTTC. The genes are TRBV19 and TRBJ1-2; weak D call: TRBD1 (5 bases). V dropped 4 bases and J dropped 2 bases, with 8 bases sitting between them. This CDR3 comprises 13 residues. Per the germline V gene, CDR1 is LNHDA and CDR2 is SQIVND (reference sequence).

This clone was recorded once. J is TRBJ1-2 and V is TRBV4-1; unclear D gene. V dropped 7 bases and J dropped 3 bases, with 21 bases sitting between them. Germline V gives CDR1 MGHRA, CDR2 YSYEKL. This CDR3 is built from 16 residues. The CDR3 coding sequence is TGCGCCAGCAACAAGGTTCCGTCGGGAGGAGACTATGGCTACACCTTC. Residues: CASNKVPSGGDYGYTF.

This chain joins TRBV12-5 and TRBJ2-2, with D maybe TRBD2 (5 bases). CDR1 and CDR2 (germline): LGHNT, FRNRAP. CDR3 length: 16 amino acids. The germline V and J ends were trimmed by 0 bases and 6 bases, with 14 bases remaining between them. DNA for the CDR3: TGTGCTAGTGGTTTGGTGAGTCCCTCCGGGGCCGGGGAGCTGTTTTTT. Protein sequence: CASGLVSPSGAGELFF. The full variable domain, its missing parts supplied by reference TRBV12-5 and TRBJ2-2, is DARVTQTPRHKVTEMGQEVTMRCQPILGHNTVFWYRQTMMQGLELLAYFRNRAPLDDSGMPKDRFSAEMPDATLATLKIQPSEPRDSAVYFCASGLVSPSGAGELFFGEGSRLTVL.

The chain carries TRBV27 and TRBJ2-5; 11 bases fit TRBD2. Unmatched junction bases numbered 17, after V lost 6 bases and J lost 5 bases. This CDR3 region has 18 residues. Germline CDR1 and CDR2: MNHEY and SMNVEV (reference sequence). CDR3 loop: CASRGTGLAARVSETQYF. The DNA of the CDR3 is TGTGCCAGCAGGGGGACGGGACTAGCGGCTCGTGTGTCGGAGACCCAGTACTTC.

V and J are TRBV19 and TRBJ1-5; TRBD1 is a possible D gene (5 bases). This CDR3 region has 15 residues. From germline, CDR1 is LNHDA and CDR2 SQIVND (reference sequence). The V end lost 7 bases, the J end lost 0 bases, and 13 bases lay between the germline ends. The CDR3: CASTSSDSSNQPQHF. DNA of the CDR3: TGTGCCAGTACCTCCTCCGACAGTAGCAATCAGCCCCAGCATTTT. The full variable domain, in which reference TRBV19 and TRBJ1-5 provide the parts outside the CDR3, is DGGITQSPKYLFRKEGQNVTLSCEQNLNHDAMYWYRQDPGQGLRLIYYSQIVNDFQKGDIAEGYSVSREKKESFPLTVTSAQKNPTAFYLCASTSSDSSNQPQHFGDGTRLSIL.

The CDR3 nucleotides are TGTGCCGCCAGCAAGGGGGTTTCACCCCTCCACTTT. Protein: CAASKGVSPLHF. The gene calls are TRBV12-3 or TRBV12-4 and TRBJ1-6; tentative D call: TRBD1 (6 bases). The V and J ends lost 11 bases and 9 bases respectively, with 14 bases between them. The CDR3 runs 12 residues.

This chain links TRBV7-9 with TRBJ1-4, with unresolved D. The CDR3 covers 15 residues. Between the trimmed V and J ends, which lost 1 base and 7 bases, there was a span of 13 bases. Germline CDR1 and CDR2: SEHNR and FQNEAQ (reference sequence). For the CDR3, the DNA is TGTGCCAGCAGCTTAGTTCGGAGAGGGCCTGAAAAACTGTTTTTT. Protein: CASSLVRRGPEKLFF.

The genes are TRBV6-4 and TRBJ2-2; D perhaps matches TRBD1 (6 bases). Trimming cost V 10 bases and J 3 bases, with 15 bases left between them. Germline V lookup: CDR1 MRHNA, CDR2 SNTAGT. The CDR3 runs 14 residues. This CDR3 is CAKKPNRDTGELFF. The CDR3, as DNA: TGTGCCAAAAAACCGAACAGGGACACCGGGGAGCTGTTTTTT.

The chain uses TRBV4-2 and TRBJ2-1; possible D gene TRBD2, 6 bases. Trimming removed 0 bases from V and 4 bases from J, with 13 bases in between. CDR1 and CDR2 from the germline V gene are LGHNA and YNFKEQ. The CDR3 has 16 amino acids. CDR3 loop: CASSQDGGARYNEQFF. The CDR3 bases are TGTGCCAGCAGCCAAGATGGAGGGGCCCGATACAATGAGCAGTTCTTC.

In DNA form, the CDR3 reads TGTGCCAGCAGTGAAGAGCACAGGGGTGGAAATCAGCCCCAGCATTTT. Translation: CASSEEHRGGNQPQHF. The chain couples TRBV2 to TRBJ1-5; TRBD1 aligns across 7 bases. Germline assignment: CDR1 SNHLY and CDR2 FYNNEI. Unmatched junction bases numbered 7, after V lost 1 base and J lost 4 bases. The CDR3 totals 16 residues.

The chain carries TRBV2 and TRBJ1-2; 8 bases match TRBD1. The ends lost 6 bases at V and 3 bases at J; junction bases unmatched: 9. The CDR3 extends over 15 amino acids. CDR1 SNHLY and CDR2 FYNNEI come from the germline V gene. CDR3 nucleotides: TGTGCCAGCAGCCAGAGGCAGGGGGCATACTATGGCTACACCTTC. Translated, it gives CASSQRQGAYYGYTF.

The V call is TRBV16, the J call TRBJ1-2; 7 bases agree with TRBD1. Germline CDR1 is KGHSY and CDR2 is FQNENV. The CDR3 contains 14 residues. The V gene end was trimmed by 2 bases and the J gene end by 5 bases; junction bases not matched to a gene: 5. CDR3 sequence: CASSQGQGVYGYTF. DNA for the CDR3: TGTGCCAGCAGCCAAGGGCAGGGGGTTTATGGCTACACCTTC.

The chain links TRBV4-1 to TRBJ1-1; the D gene is possibly TRBD1 (5 bases). V dropped 4 bases and J dropped 1 base, with 28 bases sitting between them. The length of the CDR3 is 20 residues. The germline CDR1 and CDR2 sequences are MGHRA and YSYEKL. The CDR3 nucleotides read TGCGCCAGCAGCCTCCTCCCTTCTGGGGGACCCTACGGGGGGAACACTGAAGCTTTCTTT. Translating it yields CASSLLPSGGPYGGNTEAFF.

This chain's CDR3 is CASSQDPQGVSGYTF. For the CDR3, the DNA is TGCGCCAGCAGCCAAGATCCGCAGGGGGTAAGCGGCTACACCTTC. This chain connects TRBV4-1 to TRBJ1-2, with TRBD1 identical over 7 bases. The J segment lost 8 bases and the V segment lost 0 bases, leaving 9 bases of the junction unmatched. The CDR3 consists of 15 residues. Germline V CDR1 and CDR2: MGHRA, YSYEKL.

This chain uses TRBV6-5 with TRBJ1-6; D unclear. The germline V gene encodes CDR1 MNHEY and CDR2 SVGAGI. The CDR3 has 15 residues. V was pared by 5 bases and J by 12 bases, with 20 bases between. The CDR3 is CASSPQPPLFGPLHF. The CDR3 bases are TGTGCCAGCAGTCCACAACCCCCGCTGTTTGGACCCCTCCACTTT.

The chain couples TRBV18 to TRBJ1-5; D unclear. Germline V CDR1 and CDR2: KGHSH, LQKENI. The CDR3 length is 15 residues. The V gene lost 6 bases and the J gene lost 0 bases, with 12 bases spanning the gap. CDR3 DNA: TGTGCCAGCTCGCTGACGGAGAATAGCAATCAGCCCCAGCATTTT. This gives the protein CASSLTENSNQPQHF.

The chain combines TRBV6-1 with TRBJ1-5; D possibly corresponds to TRBD1 (6 bases). The CDR3 extends over 13 amino acids. V lost 3 bases to trimming and J lost 6 bases, with 9 bases between them. Germline V gene lookup returns CDR1 MNHNS and CDR2 SASEGT. CDR3 in amino acids: CASSDNRAQPQHF. CDR3 in DNA: TGTGCCAGCAGTGATAACAGGGCTCAGCCCCAGCATTTT.